These 21 T cell receptor beta chains originate from one sample sequenced in a study of T-cell reconstitution after alpha-beta-depleted transplantation in children. Unique molecular identifiers featured in how the TCRbeta library was prepared. One entry per CDR3 protein, called by TCRdb with MiXCR from the PCR reads. The data show around 500,000 distinct CDR3 sequences, with 23% seen just once and 12% to 15% held by the top ten. Sequenced material: PBMCs, mostly from graft donor cells, taken 360 days after TCRalphabeta/CD19-depleted stem cell transplant. The receptors shown here come from a boy in the first two years of life who had a stem cell transplant for acute myeloid leukemia, so the T cells may come from the graft donor.

This clonotype was seen at least ten times. The chain recombines TRBV29-1 with TRBJ1-2, with 10 bases that match TRBD1. The CDR3 has 17 residues. CDR1 and CDR2 from the germline V gene are SQVTM and ANQGSEA. J was trimmed by 6 bases and V by 4 bases; bases with no gene match: 17. As DNA, the CDR3 is TGCAGCGTTGGGGTTCTGGAGGGGTGGACAGGGGGAGATGGCTACACCTTC. It yields the protein CSVGVLEGWTGGDGYTF.

In its sample, this clonotype was seen a few times. The rearrangement uses TRBV6-5 and TRBJ2-1; possibly TRBD2 for D (5 bases). The CDR3 is 15 amino acids. V was shortened by 0 bases and J by 0 bases, with 6 bases between the two germline ends. CDR1 MNHEY and CDR2 SVGAGI come from the germline V gene. The CDR3 bases are TGTGCCAGCAGTTACTCGGAGGTCTCCTACAATGAGCAGTTCTTC. It translates to CASSYSEVSYNEQFF.

A few counts support this clonotype. The gene calls are TRBV12-3 or TRBV12-4 and TRBJ2-1; 10 positions match TRBD2. This CDR3 comprises 16 residues. Germline trimming cut 3 bases from V and 7 bases from J; bases unmatched to any gene: 9. The chain's CDR3 is CASSLASGLAKNEQFF. The CDR3 DNA reads TGTGCCAGCAGTTTGGCATCGGGACTAGCGAAGAATGAGCAGTTCTTC.

The V gene is TRBV12-3 or TRBV12-4, the J gene TRBJ1-5; no firm D call. V shed 3 bases and J shed 3 bases, with 9 bases lying between them. The CDR3 sequence is 14 residues long. The CDR3 DNA reads TGTGCCAGCAGTTTGACACAATACAATCAGCCCCAGCATTTT. It translates to CASSLTQYNQPQHF.

This clonotype was recorded many times. This chain joins TRBV12-3 or TRBV12-4 and TRBJ1-1; 9 nucleotides agree with TRBD1. The length of the CDR3 is 14 residues. The trim removed 6 bases at V and 3 bases at J, leaving 5 bases unmatched. In DNA form, the CDR3 reads TGTGCCAGCAGGCCCGGGACAGGGTACACTGAAGCTTTCTTT. Residues: CASRPGTGYTEAFF.

The chain joins TRBV12-3 or TRBV12-4 to TRBJ2-3; possible D gene TRBD2, 5 bases. V lost 2 bases and J 6 bases, leaving 9 bases between the germline ends. CDR3 length: 13 amino acids. The CDR3 loop is CASSLSPGDTQYF. The CDR3 DNA reads TGTGCCAGCAGTTTATCCCCGGGGGATACGCAGTATTTT.

This clonotype has ten or more counts. The gene calls are TRBV13 and TRBJ2-5; D call uncertain. Between the trimmed V and J ends, which lost 4 bases and 2 bases, there was a span of 8 bases. CDR3 size: 13 residues. Germline V gene sequence: CDR1 PRHDT, CDR2 FYEKMQ (reference sequence). The CDR3 sequence: CASSCTAQETQYF. CDR3 nucleotides: TGTGCCAGCAGCTGCACGGCACAAGAGACCCAGTACTTC.

The table lists this clonotype with a few counts. This chain connects TRBV4-3 to TRBJ1-2; 8 bases line up with TRBD1. The trim removed 3 bases at V and 5 bases at J, leaving 8 bases unmatched. The CDR3 extends over 15 amino acids. The V gene's germline CDR1 is LGHNA and CDR2 YSLEER. The CDR3 DNA reads as TGCGCCAGCAGCCATTTGGACAGGGAACTTTATGGCTACACCTTC. It translates to CASSHLDRELYGYTF.

This rearrangement joins TRBV20-1 to TRBJ2-2; 11 bases align to TRBD2. Germline V gives CDR1 DFQATT, CDR2 SNEGSKA (reference sequence). The CDR3 has 16 residues. V shed 5 bases and J 4 bases; nucleotides not matched to a gene: 9. CDR3 region: CSASTSGAPTTGELFF. DNA of the CDR3: TGCAGTGCTTCGACTAGCGGGGCCCCAACCACCGGGGAGCTGTTTTTT.

J is TRBJ2-3 and V is TRBV6-5; a possible D gene is TRBD2 (7 bases). Trimming removed 2 bases at V and 5 bases at J, with 20 bases between. The germline V gene encodes CDR1 MNHEY and CDR2 SVGAGI. This CDR3 region has 17 residues. The CDR3 sequence: CASSYQGGLRFQDTQYF. The CDR3 coding sequence is TGTGCCAGCAGTTACCAAGGGGGACTACGCTTCCAAGATACGCAGTATTTT.

This clonotype was seen only a few times. This chain links TRBV12-3 or TRBV12-4 with TRBJ2-5; 9 bases are a match to TRBD1. V was pared by 8 bases and J by 9 bases, with 19 bases of the junction left unmatched. This CDR3 contains 16 residues. The CDR3 protein is CASWGPGQGGAAAQYF. In DNA, the CDR3 is TGTGCCAGCTGGGGCCCGGGACAGGGAGGGGCGGCGGCCCAGTACTTC.

This clonotype has at least ten counts. V gene TRBV20-1 combines with J gene TRBJ2-1; the match to TRBD2 covers 8 bases. Germline CDR1 is DFQATT and CDR2 is SNEGSKA (reference sequence). The CDR3 has 15 residues. V was pared by 1 base and J by 7 bases, with 9 bases of the junction left unmatched. The CDR3 loop reads CSARGPAGVENEQFF. CDR3 DNA sequence: TGCAGTGCTAGAGGTCCAGCGGGGGTTGAGAATGAGCAGTTCTTC.

This sequence joins TRBV16 and TRBJ1-1, with 9 bases fitting TRBD1. V shed 1 base and J 1 base; nucleotides not matched to a gene: 4. CDR1 is KGHSY and CDR2 is FQNENV in the germline V gene. The CDR3 spans 16 residues. The CDR3 DNA reads TGTGCCAGCAGCCAATTGACAGGGGGAACGAACACTGAAGCTTTCTTT. This sequence encodes CASSQLTGGTNTEAFF.

This clonotype was recorded many times. The chain links TRBV6-2 or TRBV6-3 to TRBJ1-4; 7 bases are a match to TRBD1. This CDR3 is built from 14 residues. The germline gives CDR1 MNHEY, CDR2 SVGEGT. V dropped 5 bases and J dropped 3; count of bases not matched to a gene: 3. Written as DNA, the CDR3 is TGTGCCAGCAGTCTGACAGGGCCTAATGAAAAACTGTTTTTT. It is translated as CASSLTGPNEKLFF.

This chain connects TRBV24-1 to TRBJ2-2, with D perhaps matching TRBD1 (5 bases). The CDR3 has 15 amino acids. Germline CDR1 and CDR2: KGHDR and SFDVKD. Trimming stripped 0 bases from V and 6 bases from J, with 10 bases between. Here the CDR3 DNA reads TGTGCCACCAGTGATTTGCAGGGCCATCCCGGGGAGCTGTTTTTT. Residues: CATSDLQGHPGELFF.

The J gene is TRBJ1-1, the V gene TRBV28, with D possibly matching TRBD1 (6 bases). The CDR3 runs 13 residues. Trimming pared 5 bases from V and 8 bases from J, leaving 15 bases between. Germline V gene sequence: CDR1 MDHEN, CDR2 SYDVKM. CDR3 coding DNA: TGTGCCAGCAGTCAACTCGGACAGACCGAAGCTTTCTTT. It translates to CASSQLGQTEAFF.

This clonotype was counted between two and nine times. This rearrangement joins TRBV28 to TRBJ2-7; tentatively, D is TRBD1 (5 bases). Germline CDR1 and CDR2: MDHEN and SYDVKM. Trimming removed 4 bases from V and 3 bases from J, with 13 bases in between. The length of the CDR3 is 14 residues. This CDR3 reads CASSSAGPLYEQYV. CDR3 sequence (DNA): TGTGCCAGCAGTTCGGCAGGGCCCCTCTACGAGCAGTACGTC.

CDR3 in DNA: TGCAGTGCTGAAACTAGCGGGGATGCCTACGAGCAGTACTTC. It specifies CSAETSGDAYEQYF. The chain recombines TRBV20-1 with TRBJ2-7; the match to TRBD2 covers 10 bases. After removal of 5 bases from V and 2 bases from J, the junction contained 6 bases not matched to a gene. CDR1 is DFQATT and CDR2 is SNEGSKA in the germline V gene (reference sequence). The CDR3 consists of 14 residues.

This clonotype was picked up one time. The rearrangement joins TRBV7-9 to TRBJ2-3, with TRBD2 identical over 10 bases. V gave up 2 bases and J gave up 3 bases; unmatched junction bases: 8. CDR3 size: 17 residues. Germline V lookup: CDR1 SEHNR, CDR2 FQNEAQ (reference sequence). The CDR3 DNA reads as TGTGCCAGCAGCTTATCTGGAGCGGGGGGGCAAACAGATACGCAGTATTTT. The encoded protein is CASSLSGAGGQTDTQYF.

This clonotype was seen more than once but under ten times. The chain uses TRBV12-3 or TRBV12-4 and TRBJ1-1; tentative D call: TRBD1 (5 bases). V lost 3 bases and J 2 bases, leaving 13 bases between the germline ends. The CDR3 consists of 15 residues. The CDR3, as DNA: TGTGCCAGCAGTTTTAGAGAACAGGTCAACACTGAAGCTTTCTTT. Translation gives CASSFREQVNTEAFF.

The table lists this clonotype with many counts. This rearrangement joins TRBV24-1 to TRBJ2-1; D unresolved. The CDR3 is 16 amino acids. V was cut by 2 bases and J by 0 bases, with 10 bases left in between. The germline gives CDR1 KGHDR, CDR2 SFDVKD. CDR3 nucleotide sequence: TGTGCCACCAGTGATTCGAGACCAAGCTCCTACAATGAGCAGTTCTTC. Translation gives CATSDSRPSSYNEQFF.